This is a list of T cell receptor beta chains from one sample in a study of T cells in Graves' hyperthyroidism and ophthalmopathy. TCRdb independently ran MiXCR on the multiplex PCR reads; one entry per CDR3 protein. The sample has approximately 600,000 distinct CDR3 sequences, around 20% seen once. The sequencing sample was made of blood. The receptors derive from a man aged 30 to 39 with Graves' ophthalmopathy. Each CDR3 is given with its conserved first and last residue. Each record gives: CDR3 length, clone size, J gene, V gene, CDR3 protein. Part of the rows lack a size; the others show once, few, many or a class for expanded clones.

len: 17; abundance: NA; j_gene: TRBJ2-2; v_gene: TRBV9; CDR3aa: CASSSPVGLEYTGELFF
len: 11; abundance: NA; j_gene: TRBJ2-2; v_gene: TRBV20-1; CDR3aa: CSARDTGELFF
len: 15; abundance: NA; j_gene: TRBJ2-7; v_gene: TRBV7-3; CDR3aa: CASSSSLEDNYEQYF
len: 14; abundance: few; j_gene: TRBJ2-3; v_gene: TRBV30; CDR3aa: CAWSVGVSTDTQYF
len: 15; abundance: many; j_gene: TRBJ2-1; v_gene: TRBV5-1; CDR3aa: CASSLDLAGARDQFF
len: 15; abundance: NA; j_gene: TRBJ2-2; v_gene: TRBV7-2; CDR3aa: CASSPRGGSTGELFF
len: 15; abundance: NA; j_gene: TRBJ2-2; v_gene: TRBV24-1; CDR3aa: CATSDPSGRSGELFF
len: 14; abundance: NA; j_gene: TRBJ1-2; v_gene: TRBV6-5; CDR3aa: CASSYSGSRPGYTF
len: 17; abundance: few; j_gene: TRBJ1-5; v_gene: TRBV12-3/TRBV12-4; CDR3aa: CASSLRGAGGWHQPQHF
len: 15; abundance: few; j_gene: TRBJ2-5; v_gene: TRBV9; CDR3aa: CASSRGIGEGETQYF
len: 16; abundance: NA; j_gene: TRBJ2-3; v_gene: TRBV20-1; CDR3aa: CSPRLAGGTSTDTQYF
len: 14; abundance: few; j_gene: TRBJ2-5; v_gene: TRBV27; CDR3aa: CASSRDGFQETQYF
len: 15; abundance: few; j_gene: TRBJ2-3; v_gene: TRBV7-8; CDR3aa: CASSSIRGSTDTQYF
len: 12; abundance: NA; j_gene: TRBJ1-1; v_gene: TRBV28; CDR3aa: CATGQYLTEAFF
len: 14; abundance: many; j_gene: TRBJ2-1; v_gene: TRBV27; CDR3aa: CASSYGTGGNEQFF
len: 15; abundance: few; j_gene: TRBJ1-4; v_gene: TRBV5-1; CDR3aa: CASRAGPATNEKLFF
len: 15; abundance: few; j_gene: TRBJ2-1; v_gene: TRBV4-3; CDR3aa: CASSQEGQGNNEQFF
len: 15; abundance: NA; j_gene: TRBJ2-7; v_gene: TRBV2; CDR3aa: CASKRPGSNSYEQYF
len: 13; abundance: few; j_gene: TRBJ1-1; v_gene: TRBV10-3; CDR3aa: CATSEGGDTEAFF